One and the same sample provided the 24 T cell receptor beta chains below, sequenced in a study of siplizumab effects on memory and regulatory T cells. The assay was immunoSEQ multiplex PCR, and TCRdb's table has in-frame clones only and misses some. The sample shows 99,000 or so clones, around 94% of them seen only once. Sequences were obtained from non-Treg CD4+ T cells sorted from blood. These receptors were collected from a human donor in good health.

This clone has just one count. The chain carries TRBV18 and TRBJ1-5; 7 bases fit TRBD1. CDR1 is KGHSH, CDR2 LQKENI, per germline. Trimming removed 4 bases from V and 4 bases from J; junction bases left unmatched: 10. This CDR3 is 16 amino acids long. CDR3 protein: CASSQTGGQDNQPQHF. In DNA, the CDR3 is TGTGCCAGCTCACAAACCGGCGGACAGGATAATCAGCCCCAGCATTTT.

The chain combines TRBV7-8 with TRBJ2-2; D gene ambiguous. Germline loops: CDR1 SGHVS, CDR2 FQNEAQ. This CDR3 is built from 15 residues. V dropped 4 bases and J dropped 1 base, with 10 bases sitting between them. The CDR3: CASSSVVGNTGELFF. The CDR3 DNA is TGTGCCAGCAGCTCCGTAGTGGGGAACACCGGGGAGCTGTTTTTT.

The rearrangement joins TRBV6-5 to TRBJ1-5; D gene unclear. The germline V gene has CDR1 MNHEY and CDR2 SVGAGI. CDR3 size: 13 residues. V dropped 8 bases and J dropped 7 bases, with 15 bases sitting between them. The chain's CDR3 is CASRKEGDQPQHF. CDR3 sequence (DNA): TGTGCCAGCCGTAAAGAGGGTGACCAGCCCCAGCATTTT.

J is TRBJ1-2 and V is TRBV6-6; perhaps TRBD1 as D (5 bases). Trimming removed 2 bases from V and 1 base from J, with 11 bases in between. The CDR3 covers 15 residues. Germline assignment: CDR1 MNHNY and CDR2 SVGAGI (reference sequence). CDR3 sequence: CASSYGTEYNYGYTF. DNA for the CDR3: TGTGCCAGCAGTTACGGGACTGAGTATAACTATGGCTACACCTTC.

The rearrangement joins TRBV10-3 to TRBJ2-7; TRBD2 aligns across 10 bases. Germline lookup yields CDR1 ENHRY and CDR2 SYGVKD. The ends lost 10 bases at V and 6 bases at J; junction bases unmatched: 9. The CDR3 loop spans 13 amino acids. CDR3 sequence: CATSVLAGAEQYF. In DNA, the CDR3 is TGTGCCACCTCTGTTCTAGCGGGAGCCGAGCAGTACTTC.

This chain links TRBV11-2 with TRBJ2-7; D unclear. Per the germline V gene, CDR1 is SGHAT and CDR2 is FQNNGV. The CDR3 consists of 14 residues. V lost 3 bases and J 2 bases, leaving 11 bases between the germline ends. The CDR3 sequence: CASSFDRQTYEQYF. CDR3 coding DNA: TGTGCCAGCAGCTTTGATAGGCAAACCTACGAGCAGTACTTC. Full variable domain (rest looked up from reference TRBV11-2 and TRBJ2-7): EAGVAQSPRYKIIEKRQSVAFWCNPISGHATLYWYQQILGQGPKLLIQFQNNGVVDDSQLPKDRFSAERLKGVDSTLKIQPAKLEDSAVYLCASSFDRQTYEQYFGPGTRLTVT.

The chain recombines TRBV28 with TRBJ2-5; D is unclear. Trimming removed 11 bases from V and 4 bases from J, with 14 bases in between. The CDR3 spans 12 residues. The germline V gene encodes CDR1 MDHEN and CDR2 SYDVKM. The CDR3 DNA reads TGTGCCGTCCGACGAGCGATAGAGACCCAGTACTTC. Translation gives CAVRRAIETQYF.

This clone came up once. This sequence joins TRBV7-7 and TRBJ2-2; the D gene is possibly TRBD2 (5 bases). The germline V gene has CDR1 SSHAT and CDR2 FNYEAQ (reference sequence). This CDR3 has 15 residues. V was trimmed by 1 base and J by 4 bases, leaving 10 bases between them. The CDR3 is CASSLVGSSTGELFF. The DNA of the CDR3 is TGTGCCAGCAGCTTAGTAGGGAGTAGCACCGGGGAGCTGTTTTTT.

The chain is built from TRBV21-1 and TRBJ2-7; the listed D gene, TRBD1, was not tested against the DNA. TRBV21-1 is assigned pseudogene status. The CDR3 extends over 17 amino acids. DNA of the CDR3: TGTGCCAGCAGCTTCCTTCCGCGGCAGGGGGTATGGTACGAGCAGTACTTC. This sequence encodes CASSFLPRQGVWYEQYF.

J is TRBJ1-2 and V is TRBV4-2; D is unclear. Trimming left V 1 base short and J 4 bases short, with 13 bases between. The CDR3 runs 15 residues. CDR1 and CDR2 from the germline V gene are LGHNA and YNFKEQ. The CDR3 region is CASSQGVEEPYGYTF. CDR3 DNA sequence: TGTGCCAGCAGCCAAGGCGTAGAGGAGCCCTATGGCTACACCTTC.

The chain links TRBV30 to TRBJ2-5; 8 nucleotides match TRBD1. The CDR3 covers 14 residues. Germline V gene lookup returns CDR1 GTSNPN and CDR2 SVGIG (reference sequence). Trimming at V came to 3 bases and at J to 4 bases, leaving 7 bases not matched to a gene. CDR3 sequence reads: CAWRAGTGPETQYF. In DNA, the CDR3 is TGTGCCTGGAGAGCCGGGACAGGCCCAGAGACCCAGTACTTC.

The rearrangement links TRBV29-1 to TRBJ1-4, with D unclear. CDR1 and CDR2 from the germline V gene are SQVTM and ANQGSEA. V was pared by 1 base and J by 2 bases, with 5 bases between. This CDR3 spans 13 amino acids. The CDR3 reads CSVEGMTNEKLFF. CDR3 sequence (DNA): TGCAGCGTTGAAGGGATGACTAATGAAAAACTGTTTTTT.

The CDR3 bases are TGTGCCAGCAGTGACGGACTCGTGTATAGCGGGACCTCCTACGAGCAGTACTTC. Translation gives CASSDGLVYSGTSYEQYF. The gene calls are TRBV2 and TRBJ2-7; 8 bases match TRBD2. Germline lookup yields CDR1 SNHLY and CDR2 FYNNEI. The CDR3 sequence is 18 residues long. V gave up 3 bases and J gave up 0 bases; unmatched junction bases: 13.

The V call is TRBV9, the J call TRBJ2-1; 10 nucleotides agree with TRBD2. V lost 4 bases and J lost 6; bases outside the gene matches: 7. Germline values: CDR1 SGDLS, CDR2 YYNGEE. CDR3 length: 15 residues. The CDR3 nucleotides are TGTGCCAGCAGCCAACTAGCGGGAAGGGGCAATGAGCAGTTCTTC. As protein: CASSQLAGRGNEQFF. The whole variable domain, remainder taken from reference TRBV9 and TRBJ2-1, is DSGVTQTPKHLITATGQRVTLRCSPRSGDLSVYWYQQSLDQGLQFLIQYYNGEERAKGNILERFSAQQFPDLHSELNLSSLELGDSALYFCASSQLAGRGNEQFFGPGTRLTVL.

The V call is TRBV27, the J call TRBJ2-1; D is unclear. The germline CDR1 and CDR2 sequences are MNHEY and SMNVEV (reference sequence). CDR3 size: 14 residues. V was shortened by 4 bases and J by 5 bases, with 12 bases between the two germline ends. CDR3 in amino acids: CASSYTFSHNEQFF. In DNA form, the CDR3 reads TGTGCCAGCAGTTATACCTTTTCCCACAATGAGCAGTTCTTC.

The J gene is TRBJ2-2, the V gene TRBV6-1, with 7 bases matching TRBD1. This CDR3 comprises 13 residues. CDR1 and CDR2 (germline): MNHNS, SASEGT. The V gene end was trimmed by 5 bases and the J gene end by 5 bases; junction bases not matched to a gene: 2. CDR3 DNA sequence: TGTGCCAGCAGTAAACAGGGGACCGGGGAGCTGTTTTTT. This encodes CASSKQGTGELFF.

V and J are TRBV7-8 and TRBJ2-1, with TRBD2 matching 11 bases. The germline V gene has CDR1 SGHVS and CDR2 FQNEAQ. This CDR3 is built from 16 residues. The junction had 9 bases not matched to a gene; V was cut back by 1 base and J by 10 bases. This CDR3 is CASSLGLAGGPYEQFF. The CDR3 DNA follows: TGTGCCAGCAGCTTAGGTTTAGCGGGAGGGCCTTACGAGCAGTTCTTC.

The chain employs TRBV14 and TRBJ2-5; D may be TRBD2 (6 bases). Germline CDR1 is SGHDN and CDR2 is FVKESK. CDR3 length: 14 amino acids. Deletions cut 4 bases from V and 2 bases from J, with 11 bases between. CDR3 nucleotides: TGTGCCAGCAGCCCCCGGGACTGGCAAGAGACCCAGTACTTC. Translation gives CASSPRDWQETQYF.

This clone appeared a single time. This chain joins TRBV27 and TRBJ2-6, with no clear D. V lost 7 bases and J lost 0, with 10 bases in between. Germline V CDR1 and CDR2: MNHEY, SMNVEV (reference sequence). The CDR3 consists of 15 residues. The CDR3 loop is CASTPLGSGANVLTF. The DNA for the CDR3 is TGTGCCAGCACCCCTTTGGGCTCTGGGGCCAACGTCCTGACTTTC.

With regard to this clone: Germline and junction disagree at one end, which may indicate a read error. The chain has TRBV28 and TRBJ1-5; D is unclear. The CDR3 covers 11 residues. Germline V gene data show CDR1 as MDHEN and CDR2 as SYDVKM. The CDR3 is CASTSNPPQHF. In nucleotides, the CDR3 is TGTGCCAGCACATCAAATCCGCCCCAGCATTTT.

This sequence joins TRBV9 and TRBJ2-1, with 11 bases identical to TRBD2. The CDR3 has 17 residues. In germline, CDR1 is SGDLS, CDR2 YYNGEE. Unmatched junction bases numbered 11, after V lost 0 bases and J lost 9 bases. CDR3: CASSVAASGGYQGEQFF. For the CDR3, the DNA is TGTGCCAGCAGCGTAGCGGCTAGCGGGGGGTATCAGGGTGAGCAGTTCTTC.

This sequence joins TRBV7-3 and TRBJ2-3, with D tentatively TRBD2 (5 bases). Trimming left V 5 bases short and J 2 bases short, with 14 bases between. The CDR3 extends over 15 amino acids. CDR1 and CDR2 (germline): SGHTA, FQGTGA. CDR3 in DNA: TGTGCCAGCAGCCTCCGAGGGCCGACCACAGATACGCAGTATTTT. Its protein is CASSLRGPTTDTQYF. Combining the CDR3 with reference TRBV7-3 and TRBJ2-3 gives the whole variable domain GAGVSQTPSNKVTEKGKYVELRCDPISGHTALYWYRQSLGQGPEFLIYFQGTGAADDSGLPNDRFFAVRPEGSVSTLKIQRTERGDSAVYLCASSLRGPTTDTQYFGPGTRLTVL.

The rearrangement uses TRBV5-1 and TRBJ2-3; 7 bases line up with TRBD2. CDR3 length: 15 residues. J lost 0 bases, V lost 3 bases, and 4 bases had no gene match. CDR1 SGHRS and CDR2 YFSETQ come from the germline V gene. The CDR3, as DNA: TGCGCCAGCAGCTCTTCTAGCGGAAGCACAGATACGCAGTATTTT. As protein: CASSSSSGSTDTQYF.

The chain uses TRBV27 and TRBJ2-2; D is tentatively TRBD1 or TRBD2 (6 bases each). Germline V lookup: CDR1 MNHEY, CDR2 SMNVEV (reference sequence). The CDR3 extends over 14 amino acids. V lost 6 bases, J lost 8 bases, and 16 bases lay in between. The CDR3, as DNA: TGTGCCAGCAGCCTAAACGGGGGCAGAGGGGAGCTGTTTTTT. Its translation: CASSLNGGRGELFF.